This passage covers 32 T cell receptor beta chains from one sample sequenced in a study of T cells after posttransplantation cyclophosphamide. Busulfan-fludarabine conditioning, marrow transplant, and cyclophosphamide on days +3 and +4 were administered. Repertoires were generated with immunoSEQ multiplex PCR, while TCRdb's copy carries only in-frame clones and drops some. Recorded here are about 6,400 clones, none singletons. Sequenced here: PBMCs, sampled after an allogeneic stem cell transplant with post-transplant cyclophosphamide. The receptor source for this set is a young adult male patient who received an allogeneic stem cell transplant from an unrelated donor, was CMV-positive, and had acute and chronic GVHD. Some T cells may originate from the graft donor.

This clone was counted ten times or more. This chain uses TRBV4-1 with TRBJ1-2, with TRBD1 as a possible D gene (5 bases). This CDR3 has 16 amino acids. Germline CDR1 MGHRA, CDR2 YSYEKL. Trimming stripped 4 bases from V and 1 base from J, with 16 bases between. CDR3 residues: CASSPLATARNYGYTF. For the CDR3, the DNA is TGCGCCAGCAGCCCCCTGGCGACAGCCCGTAACTATGGCTACACCTTC.

This clone showed up just a few times. The CDR3 DNA reads as TGTGCCAGCAGCCCGTCCGGGACAGCTTATGGCTACACCTTC. Translation gives CASSPSGTAYGYTF. J is TRBJ1-2 and V is TRBV14, with 7 bases that match TRBD1. The V segment lost 4 bases and the J segment 5 bases; nucleotides outside the gene matches: 7. The CDR3 is 14 residues long. Germline V gene data show CDR1 as SGHDN and CDR2 as FVKESK.

This clone was recorded a few times. The V gene is TRBV14, the J gene TRBJ2-2; 8 bases map to TRBD1. The trim removed 4 bases at V and 6 bases at J, leaving 13 bases unmatched. From germline, CDR1 is SGHDN and CDR2 FVKESK. There are 17 residues in the CDR3. The CDR3 nucleotides are TGTGCCAGCAGCCCTCTAGCATGGGGACAGGCCGCCGGGGAGCTGTTTTTT. Its protein is CASSPLAWGQAAGELFF.

This clone was seen at least ten times. J is TRBJ1-4 and V is TRBV9; 7 positions agree with TRBD1. Germline lookup yields CDR1 SGDLS and CDR2 YYNGEE. The trim removed 3 bases at V and 1 base at J, leaving 21 bases unmatched. The CDR3 runs 21 residues. The CDR3 spells CASSGRLGTADNGETNEKLFF. The CDR3 DNA follows: TGTGCCAGCAGCGGACGACTCGGGACAGCCGATAATGGGGAAACTAATGAAAAACTGTTTTTT.

CDR3 loop: CAWSRQGDQPQHF. In DNA form, the CDR3 reads TGTGCCTGGAGTCGTCAGGGGGATCAGCCCCAGCATTTT. The gene calls are TRBV30 and TRBJ1-5, with 7 bases that match TRBD1. The CDR3 totals 13 residues. J gave up 5 bases and V 2 bases, and 3 bases lay outside the gene matches. Germline CDR1 reads GTSNPN; CDR2 reads SVGIG (reference sequence).

Comment on this clone: An end of the junction does not agree with germline; a read error may underlie this. The sample holds other DNA sequences that translate to the same CDR3. This chain uses TRBV7-8 with TRBJ1-1; a possible D gene is TRBD1 (6 bases). Germline values: CDR1 SGHVS, CDR2 FQNEAQ. The CDR3 extends over 15 amino acids. The CDR3 region has the DNA TGTGCCAGCACCCCCCAAGGCGGGGGGCTCACTGAGGCTTTCTTT. Its translation: CASTPQGGGLTEAFF.

Relative to its sample, this clone is medium-sized. This chain uses TRBV19 with TRBJ1-1; the match to TRBD1 covers 7 bases. Germline V gene data show CDR1 as LNHDA and CDR2 as SQIVND (reference sequence). The CDR3 has 14 residues. The junction had 6 bases not matched to a gene; V was cut back by 4 bases and J by 4 bases. CDR3 loop: CASSTGGGVTEAFF. CDR3 sequence (DNA): TGTGCCAGTAGTACAGGGGGAGGCGTCACTGAAGCTTTCTTT.

The sample holds many counts of this clone. This chain uses TRBV11-3 with TRBJ1-4; D not certain. The V end lost 5 bases, the J end lost 5 bases, and 9 bases lay between the germline ends. The CDR3 contains 13 residues. The germline V gene encodes CDR1 SGHNT and CDR2 YENEEA. CDR3 sequence: CASSRSANEKLFF. The CDR3 region has the DNA TGTGCCAGCAGCCGAAGCGCCAATGAAAAACTGTTTTTT.

At least ten counts were recorded for this clone. This sequence joins TRBV19 and TRBJ2-7; TRBD1 matches at 8 bases. The CDR3 has 17 amino acids. Germline V gives CDR1 LNHDA, CDR2 SQIVND (reference sequence). V dropped 1 base and J dropped 6; count of bases not matched to a gene: 14. As DNA, the CDR3 is TGTGCCAGTAGTATAGCTACGGCGGGCGCAGGGGGCGGCGAGCAGTACTTC. As protein: CASSIATAGAGGGEQYF. The whole variable domain, filled in from reference TRBV19 and TRBJ2-7, reads DGGITQSPKYLFRKEGQNVTLSCEQNLNHDAMYWYRQDPGQGLRLIYYSQIVNDFQKGDIAEGYSVSREKKESFPLTVTSAQKNPTAFYLCASSIATAGAGGGEQYFGPGTRLTVT.

This clone was recorded many times. The chain joins TRBV5-1 to TRBJ2-5; TRBD1 matches 7 bases. This CDR3 comprises 15 residues. V shed 1 base, J shed 2 bases, and the junction held 5 bases outside the gene matches. CDR1 and CDR2 (germline): SGHRS, YFSETQ. CDR3 protein: CASSLTGQIQETQYF. In nucleotides, the CDR3 is TGCGCCAGCAGCTTGACGGGACAGATACAAGAGACCCAGTACTTC.

This clone was counted at least ten times. The chain links TRBV7-3 to TRBJ2-2, with TRBD2 as a possible D gene (6 bases). The V end lost 7 bases, the J end lost 3 bases, and 12 bases lay between the germline ends. The CDR3 spans 14 residues. The germline CDR1 and CDR2 sequences are SGHTA and FQGTGA. The CDR3 is CASKTRADTGELFF. The CDR3 region has the DNA TGTGCCAGCAAGACTAGGGCGGACACCGGGGAGCTGTTTTTT. Using reference TRBV7-3 and TRBJ2-2 for the parts outside the CDR3, the full variable domain is GAGVSQTPSNKVTEKGKYVELRCDPISGHTALYWYRQSLGQGPEFLIYFQGTGAADDSGLPNDRFFAVRPEGSVSTLKIQRTERGDSAVYLCASKTRADTGELFFGEGSRLTVL.

This clone was recorded many times. V usage is TRBV5-1 and J usage is TRBJ2-3, with TRBD2 as a possible D gene (7 bases). The V end was cut by 2 bases, the J end by 4 bases, with 14 bases between. Germline CDR1 and CDR2: SGHRS and YFSETQ. The CDR3 is 15 residues long. The CDR3 nucleotides read TGCGCCAGCAGCTTCCGAGGGGGGGCAGCAGATACGCAGTATTTT. It translates to CASSFRGGAADTQYF.

This clone was seen repeatedly, ten times or more. The CDR3 here is CASSSVAGGPSYEQYF. CDR3 coding DNA: TGTGCCAGCAGCTCCGTAGCGGGGGGGCCTTCCTACGAGCAGTACTTC. The chain is built from TRBV7-8 and TRBJ2-7; 11 nucleotides agree with TRBD2. Germline CDR1 SGHVS, CDR2 FQNEAQ. Trimming removed 4 bases from V and 1 base from J; junction bases left unmatched: 6. The CDR3 has 16 residues.

This clone has ten or more counts. This chain joins TRBV5-4 and TRBJ1-3, with a possible D match to TRBD1 (6 bases). This CDR3 comprises 15 residues. CDR1 is SGHNT, CDR2 YYREEE, per germline (reference sequence). V was cut by 9 bases and J by 3 bases, with 19 bases left in between. The DNA for the CDR3 is TGTGCCACGCTATCACCAGGGGTTCGTGGAAACACCATATATTTT. Protein product: CATLSPGVRGNTIYF.

Ten or more counts support this clone. This chain uses TRBV19 with TRBJ2-1; D ambiguous. This CDR3 has 12 residues. The V gene's germline CDR1 is LNHDA and CDR2 SQIVND (reference sequence). The V gene lost 7 bases and the J gene lost 3 bases, with 7 bases spanning the gap. The CDR3 sequence: CASTSGYNEQFF. In DNA form, the CDR3 reads TGTGCCAGTACGTCAGGCTACAATGAGCAGTTCTTC.

In this sample, this clone is medium-sized. V usage is TRBV5-8 and J usage is TRBJ1-1; D possibly corresponds to TRBD1 (6 bases). Germline V gene data show CDR1 as SGHTS and CDR2 as YDEGEE. Deletions cut 0 bases from V and 6 bases from J, with 12 bases between. CDR3 length: 14 residues. The CDR3 is CASSLGRGWAEAFF. Here the CDR3 DNA reads TGTGCCAGCAGCTTGGGTAGGGGGTGGGCTGAAGCTTTCTTT.

About this clone: A read error is likely here: a far larger clone is one base away. V is TRBV14 and J is TRBJ1-5; TRBD1 matches 8 bases. V lost 4 bases, J lost 7 bases, and 9 bases stayed unmatched. This CDR3 is 15 amino acids long. Germline-derived CDR1 and CDR2 are SGHDN and FVKESK. CDR3: CASSPSRTGNQPQHF. The CDR3 DNA is TGTGCCAGCAGCCCGTCCAGGACAGGGAACCAGCCCCAGCATTTT.

In this sample, this clone turned up many times. V usage is TRBV5-1 and J usage is TRBJ2-1; maybe TRBD2 (6 bases). The CDR3 is made up of 14 amino acids. The germline V gene encodes CDR1 SGHRS and CDR2 YFSETQ. The V and J ends lost 5 bases and 0 bases respectively, with 9 bases between them. The CDR3 reads CASRVLASYNEQFF. As DNA, the CDR3 is TGCGCCAGCAGGGTACTAGCCTCCTACAATGAGCAGTTCTTC.

In its sample, this clone ranks as medium-sized (0.01 to 0.1%). The J gene is TRBJ1-1, the V gene TRBV29-1, with no clear D. V lost 6 bases, J lost 4 bases, and 9 bases lay in between. Germline CDR1 is SQVTM and CDR2 is ANQGSEA. This CDR3 contains 11 residues. For the CDR3, the DNA is TGCAGCGTAAGAATCGGCACTGAAGCTTTCTTT. This encodes CSVRIGTEAFF.

This clone is termed medium-sized. The chain is built from TRBV11-2 and TRBJ2-1; weak D call: TRBD1 (6 bases). V dropped 0 bases and J dropped 6 bases, with 12 bases sitting between them. This CDR3 has 15 residues. CDR1 is SGHAT, CDR2 FQNNGV, per germline. CDR3 nucleotide sequence: TGTGCCAGCAGCTTAGAATCAGGGGTGGGCAATGAGCAGTTCTTC. This gives the protein CASSLESGVGNEQFF. Supplemented by reference TRBV11-2 and TRBJ2-1, the full variable domain reads EAGVAQSPRYKIIEKRQSVAFWCNPISGHATLYWYQQILGQGPKLLIQFQNNGVVDDSQLPKDRFSAERLKGVDSTLKIQPAKLEDSAVYLCASSLESGVGNEQFFGPGTRLTVL.

This clone is medium-sized in the sample. The chain carries TRBV4-3 and TRBJ1-1; no firm D call. The V gene's germline CDR1 is LGHNA and CDR2 YSLEER. V was trimmed by 0 bases and J by 1 base, leaving 9 bases between them. This CDR3 spans 15 amino acids. The CDR3 sequence is CASSQEFRKNTEAFF. The CDR3 coding sequence is TGCGCCAGCAGCCAAGAATTCAGGAAGAACACTGAAGCTTTCTTT.

This clone has a count of ten or more. This rearrangement joins TRBV10-1 to TRBJ2-3; 7 positions match TRBD2. J gave up 4 bases and V 4 bases, and 8 bases lay outside the gene matches. The CDR3 consists of 15 residues. CDR1 and CDR2 from the germline V gene are WNHNN and SYGVQD (reference sequence). The CDR3 reads CASSGNGLGPDTQYF. The CDR3 DNA reads TGCGCCAGCAGTGGGAACGGACTAGGCCCAGATACGCAGTATTTT.

This clone was recorded many times. J is TRBJ1-2 and V is TRBV27; 7 nucleotides agree with TRBD1. V gave up 5 bases and J gave up 11 bases; unmatched junction bases: 11. Germline CDR1 reads MNHEY; CDR2 reads SMNVEV (reference sequence). The CDR3 has 13 residues. For the CDR3, the DNA is TGTGCCAGCAGTCCCGGCGCGACAGGGATTTACACCTTC. Translated, it gives CASSPGATGIYTF.

This clone came up many times. This sequence joins TRBV2 and TRBJ1-2, with unresolved D. V lost 6 bases, J lost 7 bases, and 9 bases lay in between. The germline V gene encodes CDR1 SNHLY and CDR2 FYNNEI. The CDR3 runs 11 residues. This CDR3 is CASSDPGGYTF. The CDR3 nucleotides are TGTGCCAGCAGCGACCCGGGTGGCTACACCTTC.

This clone was detected ten times or more. The V and J genes are TRBV13 and TRBJ2-1; no clear D. Looked up from germline, CDR1 is PRHDT and CDR2 is FYEKMQ (reference sequence). CDR3 length: 15 residues. The V end lost 2 bases, the J end lost 2 bases, and 10 bases lay between the germline ends. CDR3 DNA sequence: TGTGCCAGCAGCTTAAACCCCGGAGCCTACAATGAGCAGTTCTTC. It translates to CASSLNPGAYNEQFF.

By frequency in the sample, this clone is medium-sized (0.01 to 0.1%). The chain couples TRBV9 to TRBJ2-1; no definite D call. The germline V gene encodes CDR1 SGDLS and CDR2 YYNGEE. This CDR3 spans 13 amino acids. V lost 0 bases and J 7 bases, leaving 8 bases between the germline ends. In DNA form, the CDR3 reads TGTGCCAGCAGCGTAGGGTTTCGGAATGAGCAGTTCTTC. Its protein product is CASSVGFRNEQFF.

This clone was observed at least ten times. This sequence joins TRBV6-4 and TRBJ1-6, with D unclear. Germline CDR1 MRHNA, CDR2 SNTAGT. The V gene lost 3 bases and the J gene lost 6 bases, with 6 bases spanning the gap. This CDR3 has 13 residues. CDR3 bases: TGTGCCAGCAGTGAGGCCGCTAATTCACCCCTCCACTTT. It specifies CASSEAANSPLHF.

This clone was observed many times. The chain recombines TRBV7-8 with TRBJ1-2; 7 nucleotides agree with TRBD1. Germline CDR1 is SGHVS and CDR2 is FQNEAQ. With 1 base clipped from V and 4 bases from J, the junction kept 6 bases outside the gene matches. There are 15 residues in the CDR3. In DNA, the CDR3 is TGTGCCAGCAGCTTAGATACAGGGGCTTCCTATGGCTACACCTTC. Translated, it gives CASSLDTGASYGYTF.

This clone was recorded many times. The chain combines TRBV5-1 with TRBJ1-1; D remains unclear. The CDR3 loop spans 14 amino acids. Trimming left V 0 bases short and J 0 bases short, with 6 bases between. Germline V gene sequence: CDR1 SGHRS, CDR2 YFSETQ. The CDR3 nucleotides read TGCGCCAGCAGCTTGGCGAGGCTGAACACTGAAGCTTTCTTT. Protein sequence: CASSLARLNTEAFF.

This clone was detected many times. CDR3 sequence reads: CASSLQGDTEQFF. The CDR3 nucleotides are TGTGCCAGCAGCTTACAGGGGGATACTGAGCAGTTCTTC. The chain combines TRBV7-8 with TRBJ2-1, with TRBD1 identical over 7 bases. The germline V gene has CDR1 SGHVS and CDR2 FQNEAQ. V shed 2 bases and J 9 bases; nucleotides not matched to a gene: 4. CDR3 length equals 13 residues.

This clone was seen many times. J is TRBJ1-2 and V is TRBV15; tentatively, D is TRBD1 (6 bases). CDR3 size: 13 residues. V gave up 8 bases and J gave up 3 bases, with 13 bases separating them. Germline V lookup: CDR1 LNHNV, CDR2 YYDKDF (reference sequence). In DNA form, the CDR3 reads TGTGCCACCTCAAGGGGGGGCGACTATGGCTACACCTTC. Its translation: CATSRGGDYGYTF.

Ten or more counts support this clone. The chain joins TRBV5-1 to TRBJ2-2, with TRBD1 as a possible D gene (6 bases). Between the trimmed V and J ends, which lost 0 bases and 0 bases, there was a span of 15 bases. The length of the CDR3 is 18 residues. Germline CDR1 SGHRS, CDR2 YFSETQ. The CDR3 coding sequence is TGCGCCAGCAGCTTGGCCGTACAGGGACGGTCGAACACCGGGGAGCTGTTTTTT. This translates into CASSLAVQGRSNTGELFF.